The 8 T cell receptor beta chains in this list originate from one sample, sequenced in a study of neurological immune-mediated disorders. TCRdb re-derived calls from the 5' RACE reads in MiXCR, one entry per CDR3 protein. The sample shows around 62,000 distinct CDR3 sequences, 3.5% to 4.5% of them seen only once. The sequenced sample was PBMCs. The receptors derive from a man aged 45-65 years with multiple sclerosis.

This clonotype was observed once. It may be a read error: a sequence one base away is much more abundant. The chain employs TRBV25-1 and TRBJ1-6; D gene unclear. This CDR3 has 14 residues. Trimming pared 4 bases from V and 0 bases from J, leaving 4 bases between. In germline, CDR1 is MGHDK, CDR2 SYGVNS. CDR3 loop: CASSGSSYNSPLHF. CDR3 bases: TGTGCCAGCAGTGGGAGCTCCTATAATTCACCCCTCCACTTT.

This clonotype was seen ten or more times. J is TRBJ1-1 and V is TRBV5-5; D ambiguous. Between the trimmed V and J ends, which lost 0 bases and 5 bases, there was a span of 14 bases. The CDR3 covers 15 residues. Germline lookup yields CDR1 SGHKS and CDR2 YYEKEE (reference sequence). In DNA, the CDR3 is TGTGCCAGCAGCTTGGGAGGTCGAGGGTTTACTGAAGCTTTCTTT. It translates to CASSLGGRGFTEAFF. The whole variable domain, remainder taken from reference TRBV5-5 and TRBJ1-1, is DAGVTQSPTHLIKTRGQQVTLRCSPISGHKSVSWYQQVLGQGPQFIFQYYEKEERGRGNFPDRFSARQFPNYSSELNVNALLLGDSALYLCASSLGGRGFTEAFFGQGTRLTVV.

This clonotype was picked up many times. The gene calls are TRBV12-3 or TRBV12-4 and TRBJ2-1; a possible D gene is TRBD2 (6 bases). The V end was cut by 5 bases, the J end by 2 bases, with 16 bases between. The CDR3 contains 16 residues. CDR3 amino acids: CASSTGGRGAYNEQFF. For the CDR3, the DNA is TGTGCCAGCAGTACCGGGGGTCGTGGGGCCTACAATGAGCAGTTCTTC.

This clonotype was seen ten or more times. The J gene is TRBJ2-5, the V gene TRBV20-1; 14 bases map to TRBD2. The CDR3 is 15 amino acids. V trimming: 6 bases; J trimming: 4 bases; junction bases outside the gene matches: 7. CDR1 and CDR2 (germline): DFQATT, SNEGSKA (reference sequence). In nucleotides, the CDR3 is TGCAGTGCAGGCCTGGGACTAGCGGGGGCAGAGACCCAGTACTTC. This encodes CSAGLGLAGAETQYF.

This clonotype has more than one count but fewer than ten. The chain uses TRBV5-6 and TRBJ2-5; possible D gene TRBD2, 6 bases. The CDR3 length is 13 residues. With 2 bases removed from V and 3 bases from J, the gap between germline ends came to 8 bases. CDR1 is SGHDT, CDR2 YYEEEE, per germline. This CDR3 is CASSFGTEETQYF. CDR3 in DNA: TGTGCCAGCAGCTTCGGGACTGAAGAGACCCAGTACTTC.

This clonotype was seen repeatedly, ten times or more. V is TRBV5-1 and J is TRBJ1-2, with D tentatively TRBD1 (5 bases). The CDR3 is 15 residues long. The V end lost 2 bases, the J end lost 7 bases, and 18 bases lay between the germline ends. The germline V gene encodes CDR1 SGHRS and CDR2 YFSETQ. The CDR3 protein is CASSFYGRSRGGYTF. The CDR3 nucleotides are TGCGCCAGCAGCTTTTACGGACGGAGTAGGGGTGGCTACACCTTC.

This clonotype has at least ten counts. The V gene is TRBV12-3 or TRBV12-4, the J gene TRBJ2-2; a possible D gene is TRBD1 (6 bases). V was trimmed by 2 bases and J by 3 bases, leaving 13 bases between them. The CDR3 has 16 amino acids. In DNA form, the CDR3 reads TGTGCCAGCAGTTTATTACGGGACACACACACCGGGGAGCTGTTTTTT. Amino acid sequence: CASSLLRDTHTGELFF.

Ten or more counts support this clonotype. The chain is built from TRBV3-1 and TRBJ2-5, with 14 bases identical to TRBD2. Looked up from germline, CDR1 is LGHDT and CDR2 is YNNKEL (reference sequence). There are 19 residues in the CDR3. Unmatched junction bases numbered 11, after V lost 1 base and J lost 4 bases. This CDR3 is CASSQVLGTSGGAGETQYF. The CDR3 nucleotides are TGTGCCAGCAGCCAAGTATTGGGGACTAGCGGGGGCGCCGGAGAGACCCAGTACTTC.